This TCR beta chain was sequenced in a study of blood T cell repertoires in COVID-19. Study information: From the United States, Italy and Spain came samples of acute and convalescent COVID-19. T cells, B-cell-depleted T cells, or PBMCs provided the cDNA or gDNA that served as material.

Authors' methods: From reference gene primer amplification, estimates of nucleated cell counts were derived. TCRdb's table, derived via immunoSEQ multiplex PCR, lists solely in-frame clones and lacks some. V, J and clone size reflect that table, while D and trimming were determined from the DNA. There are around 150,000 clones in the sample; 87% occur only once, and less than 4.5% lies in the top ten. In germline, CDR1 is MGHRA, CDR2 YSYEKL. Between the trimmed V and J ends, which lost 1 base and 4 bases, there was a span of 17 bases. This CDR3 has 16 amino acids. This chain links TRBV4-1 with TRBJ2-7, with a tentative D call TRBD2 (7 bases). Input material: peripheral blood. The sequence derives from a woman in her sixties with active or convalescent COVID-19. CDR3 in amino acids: CASSQAGASGAYEQYF. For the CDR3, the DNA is TGCGCCAGCAGCCAAGCGGGGGCTAGCGGTGCTTACGAGCAGTACTTC.